This T cell receptor beta chain was profiled in a study of HIV-infected children after antiretroviral therapy interruption (dated 2019 in TCRdb). A note on the overall study: All eight included children had a CD4+ count above 500 and a viral load below 50 copies/ml, with four on planned treatment interruption and four on continuous treatment. The interruption group had a median age of about 9 years, and the continuous treatment group had a median age of approximately 8 years. Most participating children had recorded exposure to EBV and CMV. For the interruption arm, samples were taken at week 0, at week 12, at the end of interruption (week 24 or 48), and roughly 3 years after the study ended. Continuous-treatment samples were analyzed from corresponding weeks 0, 48 and 150. TCR repertoires were compared between children on planned treatment interruption and children on continuous antiretroviral treatment, alongside thymic output measurements.

Points the paper makes about the study in general: The naive CD4+ Gini coefficient rose by the end of treatment interruption, suggesting clonal expansion, and returned to baseline by 3 years. Sorted CD45RA+ naive cells might include minor non-naive CD45RA+ populations such as EMRA or stem memory cells. For naive CD4+ repertoires of PTI patients, CDR3 sharing between time points dropped once interruption began, while many sequences were shared between the end of interruption and 3 years later. The low number of patients is regarded as a limitation, and the data should be interpreted with caution.

From the cysteine through the phenylalanine, the CDR3 covers 14 amino acids. Of the read, only the CDR3 DNA is kept; its 42 bases are in frame from base 1. The junction carries 9 bases between V and J, which are trimmed by 3 bases and 4 bases respectively. The CDR1 and CDR2 encoded by the germline V gene are SGHTA and FQGNSA. This specimen's treatment or condition label, interpreted: PENTA 11 planned treatment interruption arm or continuous ART arm. Children from the United Kingdom aged 2 to 15 years who had been given at least three-drug ART for at least 24 weeks were enrolled as participants. Cryopreserved PBMCs with at least 5 million viable cells were required; a handful of candidate patients were excluded for low viable PBMC yield. Using a FACSAria III cell sorter, naive CD4+ CD45RA+ CD45RO- T cells were FACS-sorted out of thawed PBMCs. After sorting, the cells were fixed and RNA was extracted first with the RNeasy FFPE kit and then with the RNeasy Micro kit.

A remark on this clonotype: The target of this receptor is not known. No quality values exist for individual bases; no much larger clone is one base distant.

The library was prepared using 3' RACE. TCR libraries were built from RNA using a 3' RACE protocol with unique molecular identifiers to correct PCR amplification bias. As many as 12 amplicon libraries were pooled and then sequenced on an Illumina MiSeq using v2 2x250 paired-end chemistry. The authors' analysis ran thus. Decombinator was used to process the reads, assigning V and J genes and CDR3 and applying barcode-based correction of errors and PCR bias. Repertoires were subsampled to equal depth before Gini coefficient calculation using the R ineq package. CDR3 similarity was assessed with GLIPH, Hamming distance and a shared triplet metric. Starting from the raw public reads, TCRdb applied fastp trimming at Q25, assembled clones with MiXCR and retained in-frame beta chains. Entries are consolidated by CDR3 protein sequence, retaining the most common genes and DNA. TCRdb's processing, not the authors' own work, is the source of the V and J calls. Here the sample has roughly 46,000 distinct CDR3 sequences; 4.3% occur a single time. The leading ten clones occupy approximately 0.7% of the sample.

The sequence links TRBV7-2 to TRBJ2-2, with no confidently assigned D gene. This receptor was obtained from a pool of human donors with HIV. Sequences were derived from CD45RA+ CD4+ T cells from PBMCs, pooled from several time points, sampled from a donor given antiretroviral therapy, either interrupted or continuous. The cell subset or site label here, explained by the study, means: naive CD4+ CD45RA+ CD45RO- T cells. CDR3 region: CASSLKGSTGELFF. Read as DNA, the sequence is TGTGCCAGCAGCTTGAAGGGCAGCACCGGGGAGCTGTTTTTT.